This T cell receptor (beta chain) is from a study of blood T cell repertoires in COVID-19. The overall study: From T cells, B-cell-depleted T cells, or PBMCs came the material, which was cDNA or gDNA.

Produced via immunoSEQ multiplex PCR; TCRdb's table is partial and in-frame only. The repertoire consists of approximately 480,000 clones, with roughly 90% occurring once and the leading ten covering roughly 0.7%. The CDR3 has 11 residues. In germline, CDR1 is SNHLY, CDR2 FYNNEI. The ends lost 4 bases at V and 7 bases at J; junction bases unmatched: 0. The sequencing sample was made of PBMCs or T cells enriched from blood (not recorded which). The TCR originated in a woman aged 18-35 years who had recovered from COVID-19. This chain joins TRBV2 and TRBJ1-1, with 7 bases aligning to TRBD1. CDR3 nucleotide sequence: TGTGCCAGCAGTGGGACAGGTGAAGCTTTCTTT. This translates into CASSGTGEAFF. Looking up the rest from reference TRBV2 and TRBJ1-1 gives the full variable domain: EPEVTQTPSHQVTQMGQEVILRCVPISNHLYFYWYRQILGQKVEFLVSFYNNEISEKSEIFDDQFSVERPDGSNFTLKIRSTKLEDSAMYFCASSGTGEAFFGQGTRLTVV.